The TCR beta chain under discussion was sequenced for a study of T cell responses to AZD1222 COVID-19 vaccine. The table came from immunoSEQ multiplex PCR; TCRdb's copy has only in-frame clones and leaves some out. The data show about 90,000 clones, with about 93% seen just once and less than 5.5% held by the top ten. The CDR3 loop spans 17 amino acids. Germline trimming cut 4 bases from V and 0 bases from J; bases unmatched to any gene: 9. Germline V CDR1 and CDR2: LNHDA, SQIVND (reference sequence). The chain has TRBV19 and TRBJ1-5; 7 bases line up with TRBD1. The material sequenced was peripheral blood, taken on day 0 of MenACWY control vaccination. The TCR originated in an adult in good health. This chain's CDR3 is CASSTTGAGYSNQPQHF. The CDR3 nucleotides read TGTGCCAGTAGTACTACAGGGGCTGGGTATAGCAATCAGCCCCAGCATTTT.